What follows are 3 T cell receptor beta chains derived from one specimen sequenced in a study of blood T cell repertoires in COVID-19. Measured with immunoSEQ multiplex PCR; TCRdb has only the in-frame clones, and not every one. The repertoire has more than 50,000 clones, 85% to 90% of them found once; the top ten carry roughly 5.3%. Input material: peripheral blood. The receptors stem from a man aged 60 to 75 with active COVID-19.

V is TRBV7-8 and J is TRBJ2-2; a possible D gene is TRBD1 (6 bases). In germline, CDR1 is SGHVS, CDR2 FQNEAQ. Trimming stripped 2 bases from V and 0 bases from J, with 22 bases between. The CDR3 length is 20 residues. CDR3: CASSLYYGRVGTTNTGELFF. CDR3 bases: TGTGCCAGCAGCTTATATTATGGTCGGGTCGGGACAACGAACACCGGGGAGCTGTTTTTT.

This chain joins TRBV6-2 or TRBV6-3 and TRBJ2-1; 12 nucleotides align to TRBD2. Trimming removed 4 bases from V and 0 bases from J; junction bases left unmatched: 10. Germline V gene lookup returns CDR1 MNHEY and CDR2 SVGEGT. The CDR3 covers 19 residues. For the CDR3, the DNA is TGTGCCAGCAGTTTCCTAGCGGGAGGGCCCCTAAGCTCCTACAATGAGCAGTTCTTC. This encodes CASSFLAGGPLSSYNEQFF.

The rearrangement joins TRBV11-1 to TRBJ2-6, with 8 bases lining up with TRBD1. The CDR3 runs to 18 residues. Germline V gene data show CDR1 as SGHAT and CDR2 as FQDESV (reference sequence). The V gene end was trimmed by 0 bases and the J gene end by 0 bases; junction bases not matched to a gene: 4. CDR3 sequence (DNA): TGTGCCAGCAGCTTAGCGGCAGGGGGCAACTCTGGGGCCAACGTCCTGACTTTC. Translating gives CASSLAAGGNSGANVLTF.